This is a list of T cell receptor beta chains from one sample in a study of CD8 T cells in Susac syndrome. TCRdb called the immunoSEQ multiplex PCR reads again in MiXCR, with one record for every CDR3 protein. This table holds about 94,000 distinct CDR3 sequences, roughly 94% found once. Sequencing was done on a sample of CD4+ T cells from PBMCs. These receptors originate from a human donor with Susac syndrome. Each CDR3 is given without its conserved first and last residue. Clone size appears in some rows only: once, few, many, or a class for an expanded clone.

13	TRBV2	TRBJ2-5	NA	ASSARRTSTETQY
12	TRBV20-1	TRBJ2-5	NA	SARDGRQGETQY
11	TRBV30	TRBJ1-4	NA	ATENEGNEKLF
12	TRBV6-5	TRBJ1-2	NA	ASSSREARYGYT
11	TRBV27	TRBJ2-5	NA	ASSFLTEGAQY
13	TRBV20-1	TRBJ1-1	NA	SARDRTPGNTEAF
12	TRBV5-4	TRBJ2-1	NA	ASSLGPSGNEQF
14	TRBV5-4	TRBJ1-2	NA	ASSLAGTGVGYGYT
13	TRBV29-1	TRBJ2-7	NA	SVTSGGAGTYEQY
11	TRBV12-3/TRBV12-4	TRBJ2-5	NA	ASSMDRKETQY
13	TRBV5-1	TRBJ2-7	NA	ASSPRTGRQGEQY
11	TRBV10-3	TRBJ1-1	NA	AISGVPDTEAF
14	TRBV23-1	TRBJ2-7	NA	ASSPRVAGGSYEQY
12	TRBV6-2/TRBV6-3	TRBJ1-5	NA	ASTSTGGTQPQH
10	TRBV6-6	TRBJ2-3	once	ASSYGPDTQY
14	TRBV11-1	TRBJ1-4	NA	ASSLGDRRKNEKLF
12	TRBV15	TRBJ1-2	NA	ATRLEGFHYGYT